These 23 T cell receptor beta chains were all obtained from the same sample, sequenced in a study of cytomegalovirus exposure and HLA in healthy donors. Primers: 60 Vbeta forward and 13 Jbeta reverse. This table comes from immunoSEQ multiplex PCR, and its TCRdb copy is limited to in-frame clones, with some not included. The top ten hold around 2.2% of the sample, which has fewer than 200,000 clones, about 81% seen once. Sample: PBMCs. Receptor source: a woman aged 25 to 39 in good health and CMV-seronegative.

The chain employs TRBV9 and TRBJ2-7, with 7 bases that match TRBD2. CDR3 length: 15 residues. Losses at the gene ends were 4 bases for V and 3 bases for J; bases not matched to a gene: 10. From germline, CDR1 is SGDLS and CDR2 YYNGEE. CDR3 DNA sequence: TGTGCCAGCAGCCCAGGACTAGTTGATGACTACGAGCAGTACTTC. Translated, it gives CASSPGLVDDYEQYF.

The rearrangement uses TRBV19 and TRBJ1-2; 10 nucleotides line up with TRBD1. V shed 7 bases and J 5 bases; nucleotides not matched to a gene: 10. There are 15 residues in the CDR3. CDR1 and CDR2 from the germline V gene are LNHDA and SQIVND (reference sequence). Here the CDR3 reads CASTTLRDRGYGYTF. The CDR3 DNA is TGTGCCAGTACCACACTCAGGGACAGGGGTTATGGCTACACCTTC.

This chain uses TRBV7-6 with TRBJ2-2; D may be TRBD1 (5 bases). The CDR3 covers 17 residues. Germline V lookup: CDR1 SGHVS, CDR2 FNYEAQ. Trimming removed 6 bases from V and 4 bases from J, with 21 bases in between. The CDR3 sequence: CASRQSLDKIFTGELFF. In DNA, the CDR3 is TGTGCCAGCAGGCAGTCTTTGGACAAAATCTTCACCGGGGAGCTGTTTTTT.

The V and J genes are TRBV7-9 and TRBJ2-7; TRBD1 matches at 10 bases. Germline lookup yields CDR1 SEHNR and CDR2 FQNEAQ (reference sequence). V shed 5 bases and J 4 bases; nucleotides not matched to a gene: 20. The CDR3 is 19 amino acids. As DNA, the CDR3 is TGTGCCAGCAGCCCCAAGGCTTTTAGGCGACAGGGGGCCTTATACGAGCAGTACTTC. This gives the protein CASSPKAFRRQGALYEQYF.

CDR3 sequence reads: CASTMTGGGIHEQYF. CDR3 nucleotide sequence: TGTGCCAGCACCATGACAGGGGGCGGGATTCACGAGCAGTACTTC. V gene TRBV5-4 combines with J gene TRBJ2-7; 10 bases align to TRBD1. Per germline, CDR1 SGHNT and CDR2 YYREEE (reference sequence). V shed 6 bases, J shed 5 bases, and the junction held 11 bases outside the gene matches. The CDR3 sequence is 15 residues long.

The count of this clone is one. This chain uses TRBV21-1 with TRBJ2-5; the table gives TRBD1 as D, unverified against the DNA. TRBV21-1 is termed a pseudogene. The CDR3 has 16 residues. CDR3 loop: CASSNATRGEDGTQYF. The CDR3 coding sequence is TGTGCCAGCAGCAACGCAACCAGGGGGGAGGACGGGACCCAGTACTTC.

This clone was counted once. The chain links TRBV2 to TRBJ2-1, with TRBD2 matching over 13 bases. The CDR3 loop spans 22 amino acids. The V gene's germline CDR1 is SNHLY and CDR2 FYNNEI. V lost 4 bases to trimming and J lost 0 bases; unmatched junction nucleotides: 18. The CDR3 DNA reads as TGTGCCAGCAGTGTACCGGGGGGAGCTGGGACTAGCGGGGAGAGCTCCTACAATGAGCAGTTCTTC. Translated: CASSVPGGAGTSGESSYNEQFF.

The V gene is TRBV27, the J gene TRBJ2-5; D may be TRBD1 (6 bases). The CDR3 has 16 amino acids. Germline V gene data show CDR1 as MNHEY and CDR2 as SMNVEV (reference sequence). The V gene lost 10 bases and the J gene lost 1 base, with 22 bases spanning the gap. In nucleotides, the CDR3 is TGTGCCACCCGACCGCGGACAGTGAGTTCCCAAGAGACCCAGTACTTC. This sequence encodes CATRPRTVSSQETQYF.

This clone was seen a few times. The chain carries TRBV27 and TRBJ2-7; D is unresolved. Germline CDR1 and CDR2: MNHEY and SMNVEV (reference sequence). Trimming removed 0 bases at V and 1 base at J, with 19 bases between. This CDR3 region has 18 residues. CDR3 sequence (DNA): TGTGCCAGCAGTTTATCGTTTAGAGGTGTAGGCAGTTCCTACGAGCAGTACTTC. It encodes CASSLSFRGVGSSYEQYF.

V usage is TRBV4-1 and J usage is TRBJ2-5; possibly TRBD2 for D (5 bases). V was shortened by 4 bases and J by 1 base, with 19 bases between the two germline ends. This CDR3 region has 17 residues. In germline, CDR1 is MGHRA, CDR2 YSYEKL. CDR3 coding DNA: TGCGCCAGCAGCCGGCCTCCCGTCCGAGGGTTCCAAGAGACCCAGTACTTC. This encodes CASSRPPVRGFQETQYF.

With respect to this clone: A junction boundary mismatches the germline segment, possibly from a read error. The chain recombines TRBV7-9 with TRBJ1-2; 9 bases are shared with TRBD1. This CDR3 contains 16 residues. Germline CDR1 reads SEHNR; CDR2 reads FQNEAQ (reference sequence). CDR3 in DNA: TGTTCCAGCAGCTTAGCAGGGACAGGGAGTAACTATGGCTACACCTTC. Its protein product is CSSSLAGTGSNYGYTF.

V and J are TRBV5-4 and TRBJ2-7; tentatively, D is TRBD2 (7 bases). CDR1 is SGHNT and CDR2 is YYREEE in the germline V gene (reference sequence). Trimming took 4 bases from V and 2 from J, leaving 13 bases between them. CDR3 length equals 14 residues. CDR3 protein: CASSPKGGTYEQYF. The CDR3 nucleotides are TGTGCCAGCAGCCCCAAGGGGGGGACCTACGAGCAGTACTTC.

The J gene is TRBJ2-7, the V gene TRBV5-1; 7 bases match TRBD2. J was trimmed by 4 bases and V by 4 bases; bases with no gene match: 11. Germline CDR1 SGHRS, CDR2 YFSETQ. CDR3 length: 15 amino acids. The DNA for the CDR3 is TGCGCCAGCAGCCCTTGGGGAGGGGACGAATACGAGCAGTACTTC. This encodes CASSPWGGDEYEQYF.

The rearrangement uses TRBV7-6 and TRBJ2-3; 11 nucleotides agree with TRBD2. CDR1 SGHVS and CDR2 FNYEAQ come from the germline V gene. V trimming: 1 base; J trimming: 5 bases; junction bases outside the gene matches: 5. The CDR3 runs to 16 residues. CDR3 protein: CASSLVLAGVEDTQYF. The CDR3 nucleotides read TGTGCCAGCAGCTTAGTACTAGCGGGAGTAGAAGATACGCAGTATTTT. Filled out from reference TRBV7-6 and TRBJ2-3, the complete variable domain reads GAGVSQSPRYKVTKRGQDVALRCDPISGHVSLYWYRQALGQGPEFLTYFNYEAQQDKSGLPNDRFSAERPEGSISTLTIQRTEQRDSAMYRCASSLVLAGVEDTQYFGPGTRLTVL.

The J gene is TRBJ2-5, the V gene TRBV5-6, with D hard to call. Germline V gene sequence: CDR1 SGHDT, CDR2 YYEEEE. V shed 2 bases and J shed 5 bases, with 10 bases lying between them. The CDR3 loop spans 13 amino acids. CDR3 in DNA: TGTGCCAGCAGCTTTGAGGTAATGGAGACCCAGTACTTC. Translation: CASSFEVMETQYF.

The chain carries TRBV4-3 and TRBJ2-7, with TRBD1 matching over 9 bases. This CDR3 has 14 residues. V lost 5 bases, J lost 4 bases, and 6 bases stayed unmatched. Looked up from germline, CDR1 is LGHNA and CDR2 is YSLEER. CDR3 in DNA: TGCGCCAGCAGCAAGAACAGGGGGCGTTACGAGCAGTACTTC. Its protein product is CASSKNRGRYEQYF.

DNA for the CDR3: TGTGCCAGCAGTTCCGTCTCGGGAGAACAGCCCCAGCATTTT. Protein sequence: CASSSVSGEQPQHF. The V gene is TRBV28, the J gene TRBJ1-5, with unresolved D. CDR3 length: 14 amino acids. V lost 4 bases to trimming and J lost 7 bases, with 14 bases between them. Germline V lookup: CDR1 MDHEN, CDR2 SYDVKM.

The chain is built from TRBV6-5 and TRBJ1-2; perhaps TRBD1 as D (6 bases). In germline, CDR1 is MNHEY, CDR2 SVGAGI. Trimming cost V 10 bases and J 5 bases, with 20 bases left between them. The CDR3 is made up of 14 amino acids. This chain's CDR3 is CATQVTAGDYGYTF. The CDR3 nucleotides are TGTGCCACCCAAGTTACGGCAGGGGATTATGGCTACACCTTC.

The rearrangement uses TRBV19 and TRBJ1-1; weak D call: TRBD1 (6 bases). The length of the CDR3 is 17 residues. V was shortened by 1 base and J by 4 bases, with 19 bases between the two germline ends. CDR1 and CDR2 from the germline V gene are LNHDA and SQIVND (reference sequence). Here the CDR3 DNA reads TGTGCCAGTAGTATAGGCACCTCAGGGGCCATGGGCACTGAAGCTTTCTTT. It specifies CASSIGTSGAMGTEAFF. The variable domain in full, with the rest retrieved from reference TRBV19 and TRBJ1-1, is DGGITQSPKYLFRKEGQNVTLSCEQNLNHDAMYWYRQDPGQGLRLIYYSQIVNDFQKGDIAEGYSVSREKKESFPLTVTSAQKNPTAFYLCASSIGTSGAMGTEAFFGQGTRLTVV.

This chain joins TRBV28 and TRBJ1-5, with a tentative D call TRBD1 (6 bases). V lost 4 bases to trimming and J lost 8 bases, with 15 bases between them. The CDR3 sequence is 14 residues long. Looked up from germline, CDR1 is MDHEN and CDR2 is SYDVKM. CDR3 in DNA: TGTGCCAGCAGTTCCACAGGGCTTAGTAAGCCCCAGCATTTT. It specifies CASSSTGLSKPQHF. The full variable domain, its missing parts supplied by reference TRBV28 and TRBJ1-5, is DVKVTQSSRYLVKRTGEKVFLECVQDMDHENMFWYRQDPGLGLRLIYFSYDVKMKEKGDIPEGYSVSREKKERFSLILESASTNQTSMYLCASSSTGLSKPQHFGDGTRLSIL.

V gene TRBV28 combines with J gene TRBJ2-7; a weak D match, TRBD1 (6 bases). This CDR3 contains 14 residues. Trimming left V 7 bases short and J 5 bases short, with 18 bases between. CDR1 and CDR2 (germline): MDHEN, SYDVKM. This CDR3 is CASNTGGGAHEQYF. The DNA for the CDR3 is TGTGCCAGCAACACAGGTGGGGGCGCCCACGAGCAGTACTTC.

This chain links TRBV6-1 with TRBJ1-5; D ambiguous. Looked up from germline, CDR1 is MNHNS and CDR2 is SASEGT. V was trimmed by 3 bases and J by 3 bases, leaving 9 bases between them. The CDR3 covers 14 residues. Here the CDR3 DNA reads TGTGCCAGCAGTGACCGGTACCCCAATCAGCCCCAGCATTTT. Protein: CASSDRYPNQPQHF.

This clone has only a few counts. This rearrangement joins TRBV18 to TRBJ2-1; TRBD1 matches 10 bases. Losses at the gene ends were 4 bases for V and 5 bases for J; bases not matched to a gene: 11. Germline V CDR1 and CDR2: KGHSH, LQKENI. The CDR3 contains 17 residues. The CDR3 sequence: CASSRRRGTGADNEQFF. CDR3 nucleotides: TGTGCCAGCTCACGTCGTAGGGGGACAGGGGCGGACAATGAGCAGTTCTTC.